The 18 T cell receptor beta chains given below trace back to one sample, sequenced in a study of T cells after posttransplantation cyclophosphamide. Libraries were prepared by immunoSEQ multiplex PCR; TCRdb keeps only in-frame clonotypes and omits some of them. Of about 40,000 clones listed, 80% to 95% are singletons. A marrow graft followed busulfan-fludarabine conditioning, with cyclophosphamide on days +3 and +4. Sequenced here: PBMCs, sampled around 63 days after allogeneic stem cell transplant with posttransplant cyclophosphamide. All receptors derive from a male patient over 55 who received an allogeneic stem cell transplant from a related donor and was CMV-positive. Some T cells may originate from the graft donor.

The chain joins TRBV25-1 to TRBJ2-5; 12 nucleotides line up with TRBD2. V lost 2 bases to trimming and J lost 3 bases; unmatched junction nucleotides: 4. The germline V gene encodes CDR1 MGHDK and CDR2 SYGVNS. The CDR3 has 16 amino acids. The CDR3 loop reads CASSEVRTSGKETQYF. The CDR3, as DNA: TGTGCCAGCAGTGAAGTACGGACTAGCGGGAAAGAGACCCAGTACTTC.

The CDR3 reads CASRELDPGQSSYSNQPQHF. CDR3 coding DNA: TGTGCCAGTAGAGAACTTGACCCGGGACAGAGTTCGTATAGCAATCAGCCCCAGCATTTT. The V gene is TRBV19, the J gene TRBJ1-5, with 7 bases fitting TRBD1. V shed 6 bases, J shed 0 bases, and the junction held 20 bases outside the gene matches. This CDR3 is built from 20 residues. From germline, CDR1 is LNHDA and CDR2 SQIVND (reference sequence).

In this sample, this clone turned up a few times. The rearrangement links TRBV6-5 to TRBJ1-6, with D perhaps matching TRBD1 (5 bases). Trimming took off 6 bases at V and 11 bases at J, with 17 bases between the two ends. Per the germline V gene, CDR1 is MNHEY and CDR2 is SVGAGI. This CDR3 has 14 residues. CDR3: CASSRGAGWTPLHF. CDR3 DNA: TGTGCCAGCAGCCGTGGGGCAGGGTGGACACCCCTCCACTTT.

The V and J genes are TRBV7-2 and TRBJ2-3; TRBD1 is a possible D gene (5 bases). V lost 5 bases and J lost 4, with 16 bases in between. The CDR3 covers 15 residues. The germline V gene has CDR1 SGHTA and CDR2 FQGNSA. The CDR3 DNA is TGTGCCAGCAGCACCTCGAGGACAAGTGCAGATACGCAGTATTTT. Residues: CASSTSRTSADTQYF. The full variable domain, in which reference TRBV7-2 and TRBJ2-3 provide the parts outside the CDR3, is GAGVSQSPSNKVTEKGKDVELRCDPISGHTALYWYRQSLGQGLEFLIYFQGNSAPDKSGLPSDRFSAERTGGSVSTLTIQRTQQEDSAVYLCASSTSRTSADTQYFGPGTRLTVL.

The genes are TRBV30 and TRBJ2-2; 7 bases agree with TRBD2. The CDR3 sequence is 14 residues long. Germline V gene data show CDR1 as GTSNPN and CDR2 as SVGIG (reference sequence). J gave up 5 bases and V 4 bases, and 7 bases lay outside the gene matches. CDR3 residues: CAWKRGLNTGELFF. Written as DNA, the CDR3 is TGTGCCTGGAAGAGGGGACTAAATACCGGGGAGCTGTTTTTT.

This clone was observed a single time. This chain connects TRBV15 to TRBJ1-3; D gene uncertain. The V gene lost 0 bases and the J gene lost 0 bases, with 12 bases spanning the gap. Germline V CDR1 and CDR2: LNHNV, YYDKDF (reference sequence). The CDR3 contains 17 residues. The CDR3 loop reads CATSRDQDFYSGNTIYF. The CDR3, as DNA: TGTGCCACCAGCAGAGATCAAGACTTTTACTCTGGAAACACCATATATTTT.

The chain links TRBV19 to TRBJ1-5; TRBD1 matches 7 bases. V shed 7 bases and J 5 bases; nucleotides not matched to a gene: 8. This CDR3 spans 14 amino acids. Per germline, CDR1 LNHDA and CDR2 SQIVND (reference sequence). CDR3 nucleotide sequence: TGTGCCAGTACTCGACAGGGCTGGGATCAGCCCCAGCATTTT. Protein sequence: CASTRQGWDQPQHF. The full variable domain, completed using reference TRBV19 and TRBJ1-5, is DGGITQSPKYLFRKEGQNVTLSCEQNLNHDAMYWYRQDPGQGLRLIYYSQIVNDFQKGDIAEGYSVSREKKESFPLTVTSAQKNPTAFYLCASTRQGWDQPQHFGDGTRLSIL.

This clone was picked up a small number of times. The V gene is TRBV5-4, the J gene TRBJ1-2, with a possible D match to TRBD1 (5 bases). Germline lookup yields CDR1 SGHNT and CDR2 YYREEE (reference sequence). This CDR3 spans 15 amino acids. Trimming cost V 0 bases and J 6 bases, with 15 bases left between them. As DNA, the CDR3 is TGTGCCAGCAGCTTGGAATTCGGGGGTGGGGATGGCTACACCTTC. Its protein product is CASSLEFGGGDGYTF.

This chain joins TRBV2 and TRBJ1-5; D possibly corresponds to TRBD1 (6 bases). Deletions cut 8 bases from V and 6 bases from J, with 20 bases between. The CDR3 spans 15 residues. Germline CDR1 and CDR2: SNHLY and FYNNEI. The CDR3 protein is CASGQQGVGRQPQHF. The CDR3 coding sequence is TGTGCCAGCGGCCAACAGGGAGTGGGGCGTCAGCCCCAGCATTTT.

The chain has TRBV5-1 and TRBJ2-7; weak D call: TRBD2 (6 bases). CDR1 SGHRS and CDR2 YFSETQ come from the germline V gene. V was pared by 1 base and J by 2 bases, with 13 bases between. This CDR3 region has 15 residues. CDR3 sequence reads: CASSLMRDGPYEQYF. CDR3 nucleotides: TGCGCCAGCAGCTTGATGCGGGACGGGCCCTACGAGCAGTACTTC.

The chain links TRBV19 to TRBJ1-5; D is unresolved. The CDR3 length is 17 residues. The germline V and J ends were trimmed by 5 bases and 7 bases, with 24 bases remaining between them. CDR1 is LNHDA, CDR2 SQIVND, per germline (reference sequence). CDR3 amino acids: CASSSGVGRTREQPQHF. CDR3 DNA sequence: TGTGCCAGTAGTTCTGGAGTCGGTCGGACGCGGGAGCAGCCCCAGCATTTT.

J is TRBJ2-1 and V is TRBV5-6; D possibly corresponds to TRBD2 (6 bases). Germline assignment: CDR1 SGHDT and CDR2 YYEEEE. V was shortened by 0 bases and J by 0 bases, with 19 bases between the two germline ends. The CDR3 totals 19 residues. This CDR3 reads CASSLVVGGGPSSYNEQFF. The CDR3 region has the DNA TGTGCCAGCAGCTTGGTCGTGGGAGGTGGGCCGAGCTCCTACAATGAGCAGTTCTTC.

The rearrangement joins TRBV19 to TRBJ2-3; 8 bases map to TRBD2. CDR3 size: 16 residues. The V gene end was trimmed by 2 bases and the J gene end by 11 bases; junction bases not matched to a gene: 15. Germline CDR1 reads LNHDA; CDR2 reads SQIVND (reference sequence). The DNA for the CDR3 is TGTGCCAGTAGTATAATGGCCGGCGGGGGGCGGTCCGGGCAGTATTTT. As protein: CASSIMAGGGRSGQYF.

The chain joins TRBV11-2 to TRBJ2-5; 16 nucleotides line up with TRBD2. Germline lookup yields CDR1 SGHAT and CDR2 FQNNGV. The CDR3 spans 16 residues. With V trimmed by 5 bases and J by 5 bases, 5 bases remained unmatched. The DNA of the CDR3 is TGTGCCAGCAGCCTCCTGGGACTAGCGGGGGGGGAGACCCAGTACTTC. Translation gives CASSLLGLAGGETQYF.

This chain connects TRBV21-1 to TRBJ2-1; the table's D call, TRBD2, was not checked against the DNA. TRBV21-1 is designated a pseudogene. This CDR3 contains 15 residues. The CDR3: CASSGEGDSYNEQFF. DNA for the CDR3: TGTGCCAGCAGCGGGGAGGGGGACTCCTACAATGAGCAGTTCTTC.

The V gene is TRBV7-9, the J gene TRBJ1-2, with D perhaps TRBD1 (5 bases). This CDR3 spans 14 amino acids. The V end lost 4 bases, the J end lost 8 bases, and 17 bases lay between the germline ends. CDR1 and CDR2 from the germline V gene are SEHNR and FQNEAQ (reference sequence). The CDR3 nucleotides read TGTGCCAGCAGCTCCGTGGCAGGGTTGGGCGGCTACACCTTC. Translation: CASSSVAGLGGYTF.

The V and J genes are TRBV6-1 and TRBJ1-2; 8 bases map to TRBD1. The length of the CDR3 is 15 residues. Trimming cost V 3 bases and J 6 bases; bases outside gene matches: 9. Germline CDR1 is MNHNS and CDR2 is SASEGT. In DNA form, the CDR3 reads TGTGCCAGCAGTGACCTTGGACAGGGCAAGGATGGCTACACCTTC. This encodes CASSDLGQGKDGYTF.

Note on this clone: One junction end disagrees with the germline gene, perhaps due to a read error. This specimen includes other DNA sequences encoding the same CDR3. The chain links TRBV5-1 to TRBJ1-6; D is ambiguous. Germline CDR1 is SGHRS and CDR2 is YFSETQ. This CDR3 has 13 residues. CDR3 sequence (DNA): TGCGCCAGCAGCTTGTACAAGAATTCCCCCCTCCACTTT. Residues: CASSLYKNSPLHF.